This T cell receptor beta chain was documented in a study of OX40 agonist ivuxolimab in advanced cancers. Study at large: Eligibility admitted prior anti-PD-1, anti-PD-L1 or anti-CTLA-4 therapy; 40% had some.

Samples were taken at baseline and on day 1 of cycles 4 and 7. The V gene lost 7 bases and the J gene lost 3 bases, with 18 bases spanning the gap. CDR1 is SQVTM and CDR2 is ANQGSEA in the germline V gene. The CDR3 consists of 14 residues. Profiling relied on immunoSEQ multiplex PCR, and the TCRdb table lists in-frame clones only, not all of them. The data hold approximately 50,000 clones, with approximately 88% observed a single time. The V call is TRBV29-1, the J call TRBJ2-5, with D tentatively TRBD2 (5 bases). This TCR was recovered from an adult with an advanced solid tumor such as melanoma, head and neck, liver or kidney cancer. Sample: CD4+ or CD8+ T cells sorted from blood, taken in a trial of the OX40 agonist ivuxolimab. CDR3 sequence reads: CSAGLRGREETQYF. The DNA for the CDR3 is TGCAGCGCCGGACTCCGGGGAAGAGAAGAGACCCAGTACTTC.